Each of the 17 T cell receptor beta chains below was sequenced from the same sample in a study of graft-versus-host responses after intestinal transplantation. Here immunoSEQ multiplex PCR was the method, and the copy in TCRdb shows in-frame clones only, minus some. Here the sample spans tens of thousands of clones, around 90% being singletons. These receptors lack a known antigen. This sample comprised unstimulated CD8+ T cells sorted from spleen or lymph node cells, obtained before transplant. Receptors were obtained from a human donor who was the organ donor for an intestinal transplant.

J is TRBJ2-1 and V is TRBV5-4; D not certain. Germline assignment: CDR1 SGHNT and CDR2 YYREEE (reference sequence). V lost 2 bases and J lost 8, with 5 bases in between. This CDR3 has 11 residues. The chain's CDR3 is CASSFRYEQFF. The CDR3 DNA reads TGTGCCAGCAGCTTTAGATATGAGCAGTTCTTC.

The chain combines TRBV6-5 with TRBJ1-2; tentative D call: TRBD1 (5 bases). The germline V gene has CDR1 MNHEY and CDR2 SVGAGI. CDR3 length equals 13 residues. V was trimmed by 5 bases and J by 6 bases, leaving 13 bases between them. The CDR3 loop is CASSHGTADGYTF. In DNA form, the CDR3 reads TGTGCCAGCAGTCACGGGACGGCCGATGGCTACACCTTC.

The chain has TRBV5-6 and TRBJ2-5; 8 bases agree with TRBD1. V lost 0 bases to trimming and J lost 4 bases; unmatched junction nucleotides: 8. The CDR3 sequence is 16 residues long. Looked up from germline, CDR1 is SGHDT and CDR2 is YYEEEE. The CDR3 region is CASSLANRQGAETQYF. The CDR3 nucleotides are TGTGCCAGCAGCTTGGCCAATCGGCAGGGGGCAGAGACCCAGTACTTC.

J is TRBJ2-7 and V is TRBV13; TRBD2 aligns across 8 bases. Trimming removed 3 bases from V and 3 bases from J; junction bases left unmatched: 1. CDR3 size: 13 residues. The germline CDR1 and CDR2 sequences are PRHDT and FYEKMQ (reference sequence). The CDR3 loop is CASSFSGNYEQYF. The CDR3 DNA reads as TGTGCCAGCAGCTTTAGCGGGAACTACGAGCAGTACTTC.

This clone was recorded once. The chain has TRBV5-1 and TRBJ1-6, with a weak D call TRBD1 (5 bases). The CDR3 spans 16 residues. Trimming took 4 bases from V and 5 from J, leaving 16 bases between them. The germline V gene encodes CDR1 SGHRS and CDR2 YFSETQ. CDR3 sequence: CASSHLAPTDNSPLHF. The CDR3 coding sequence is TGCGCCAGCAGCCACCTCGCCCCGACAGATAATTCACCCCTCCACTTT.

This chain joins TRBV19 and TRBJ1-1, with 9 bases fitting TRBD1. Germline CDR1 LNHDA, CDR2 SQIVND (reference sequence). V shed 10 bases, J shed 3 bases, and the junction held 6 bases outside the gene matches. The CDR3 is made up of 13 amino acids. The CDR3 region is CATRTGADTEAFF. DNA of the CDR3: TGTGCCACTAGGACAGGGGCGGACACTGAAGCTTTCTTT.

The rearrangement links TRBV11-2 to TRBJ1-1; perhaps TRBD1 as D (6 bases). Germline CDR1 SGHAT, CDR2 FQNNGV. CDR3 length: 16 amino acids. The V end was cut by 0 bases, the J end by 4 bases, with 15 bases between. The CDR3 nucleotides read TGTGCCAGCAGCTTAGATCTGTGGGGGCGGGGCACTGAAGCTTTCTTT. Translated, it gives CASSLDLWGRGTEAFF.

This chain links TRBV6-1 with TRBJ2-7, with 7 bases matching TRBD1. V lost 3 bases, J lost 5 bases, and 10 bases stayed unmatched. Germline lookup yields CDR1 MNHNS and CDR2 SASEGT. The CDR3 is 15 amino acids. For the CDR3, the DNA is TGTGCCAGCAGTGATGAAATGACAGGGTTCCACGAGCAGTACTTC. Translated: CASSDEMTGFHEQYF.

This clone was found once. The V gene is TRBV6-1, the J gene TRBJ2-5, with D uncertain. There are 17 residues in the CDR3. Trimming pared 1 base from V and 0 bases from J, leaving 15 bases between. Germline V gene sequence: CDR1 MNHNS, CDR2 SASEGT. The CDR3 region has the DNA TGTGCCAGCAGTGAAGTGTCAGGACCCCGGGACCAAGAGACCCAGTACTTC. This codes for CASSEVSGPRDQETQYF.

Worth noting for this clone: This specimen includes other DNA sequences encoding the same CDR3. J is TRBJ2-3 and V is TRBV4-2, with a tentative D call TRBD2 (7 bases). This CDR3 contains 15 residues. The V gene lost 0 bases and the J gene lost 4 bases, with 11 bases spanning the gap. Germline CDR1 is LGHNA and CDR2 is YNFKEQ. The DNA for the CDR3 is TGTGCCAGCAGCCAAGATAGGGGGGGGCCAGATACGCAGTATTTT. The encoded protein is CASSQDRGGPDTQYF.

In DNA, the CDR3 is TGTGCCAGCAGTCACAGGGATGTGACGGGGACTGAAGCTTTCTTT. It codes for CASSHRDVTGTEAFF. The rearrangement joins TRBV6-6 to TRBJ1-1; tentatively, D is TRBD1 (6 bases). Germline V gene data show CDR1 as MNHNY and CDR2 as SVGAGI (reference sequence). Trimming cost V 5 bases and J 5 bases, with 18 bases left between them. This CDR3 contains 15 residues.

The rearrangement uses TRBV11-2 and TRBJ1-5; D unresolved. The germline V gene encodes CDR1 SGHAT and CDR2 FQNNGV. The ends were cut back, 1 base at V and 3 bases at J, with 10 bases in the middle. CDR3 length equals 15 residues. DNA of the CDR3: TGTGCCAGCAGCTTAGGCGGCCAGGCCAATCAGCCCCAGCATTTT. Protein sequence: CASSLGGQANQPQHF.

This chain links TRBV5-5 with TRBJ2-5, with a possible D match to TRBD2 (5 bases). Near its end, the DNA agrees better with TRBJ2-7, so the J call may be wrong. The CDR3 totals 14 residues. Germline V gene data show CDR1 as SGHKS and CDR2 as YYEKEE (reference sequence). The CDR3 sequence is CASSFWSGSYEQYF. CDR3 coding DNA: TGTGCCAGCAGCTTCTGGAGCGGATCCTACGAGCAGTACTTC.

The chain is built from TRBV5-4 and TRBJ2-7; D is unclear. This CDR3 has 12 amino acids. From germline, CDR1 is SGHNT and CDR2 YYREEE (reference sequence). The V end lost 5 bases, the J end lost 0 bases, and 6 bases lay between the germline ends. For the CDR3, the DNA is TGTGCCAGCAGGATCGACTCCTACGAGCAGTACTTC. This encodes CASRIDSYEQYF.

The CDR3 DNA sequence: TGTGCCAGCAGGGGACAGGGCGGCAATCAGCCCCAGCATTTT. It specifies CASRGQGGNQPQHF. The chain carries TRBV6-5 and TRBJ1-5, with 9 nucleotides matching TRBD1. The CDR3 contains 14 residues. Germline values: CDR1 MNHEY, CDR2 SVGAGI. V lost 6 bases and J lost 2; bases outside the gene matches: 2.

This clone appeared once. This chain joins TRBV5-5 and TRBJ2-1; unclear D gene. The CDR3 has 15 residues. Per germline, CDR1 SGHKS and CDR2 YYEKEE (reference sequence). V dropped 5 bases and J dropped 0 bases, with 12 bases sitting between them. Here the CDR3 reads CASSWAHSSYNEQFF. For the CDR3, the DNA is TGTGCCAGCAGTTGGGCCCACAGCTCCTACAATGAGCAGTTCTTC.

This chain uses TRBV4-1 with TRBJ1-2; D may be TRBD1 (5 bases). The CDR3 loop spans 18 amino acids. Germline V gives CDR1 MGHRA, CDR2 YSYEKL. Trimming pared 3 bases from V and 4 bases from J, leaving 24 bases between. For the CDR3, the DNA is TGCGCCAGCAGCCAGGACGATGACGCAGCGACCAGGGCCTATGGCTACACCTTC. This translates into CASSQDDDAATRAYGYTF.